What follows describes a single T cell receptor beta chain. Its target antigen remains unknown. Per-nucleotide qualities are absent, and no much larger clonotype sits a single base away. The data originate from a study of blood T cells in healthy people across ages (dated by TCRdb to the mid-2010s). In the study overall: Template switching captured roughly one uniquely barcoded TCR beta cDNA molecule per two T cells in model experiments. The study measured age-related changes in TCR beta repertoire diversity using deep sequencing normalized with unique cDNA molecular identifiers. Using the same blood draw, the study looked at two additional independent replicas of 1 million unique cDNA reads for two donors, one aged 18 to 30 and the other aged 80 or older. Donors were grouped into four age groups: young (average about 15 years), middle-aged (less than 40), aged (approximately 67) and long-lived (approximately 78).

Library preparation was by 5' RACE. These reads were obtained on an Illumina HiSeq 2500. A second 7 to 11 cycle PCR used a sample-barcoded 5' primer and a J-beta primer mix. A unique molecular identifier was introduced onto each TCR beta cDNA molecule by a template-switch 5' adaptor carrying 12 random nucleotides. Each sample yielded at least 2.5 million CDR3-containing paired-end reads. First-strand cDNA was synthesized from all RNA with the Mint cDNA synthesis kit, primed by a TRBC-specific oligonucleotide. After uracil-DNA glycosylase treatment, a first 18-cycle PCR used universal primers M1SS and BC2_uni_R on all cDNA. As for the original processing: Each sample was normalized by randomly selecting 1 million high-quality reads, each carrying a distinct molecular identifier. Reads with shared molecular identifiers were discarded instead of being binned into consensus sequences. MiTCR, run with a Q25 quality threshold and the strictest error-elimination algorithm, handled CDR3 identification, clonotype clustering and error correction. A nonparametric unseen species model with Euler transformation was used to estimate lower-bound total TCR beta diversity. TCRdb applied fastp at Q25 and MiXCR to the public reads, then kept only in-frame beta chains. Merged by CDR3 protein, the rows form single entries marked with the most common genes and DNA. None of the V and J calls come from the authors' own analysis; TCRdb made them. A total of around 800,000 distinct CDR3 sequences appear in this sample, about a quarter of them only once. The biggest ten clones account for 3% of the sample.

Overall results and qualifications from the work: Compared with the aged group, the long-lived group had more naive CD4+ T cells, fewer expanded clones and increased TCR diversity, suggesting age selection. Because the CMV infection status of the donors was unknown, age-related changes in expanded clonotypes may potentially have been confounded. There was a strong correlation between observed TCR beta diversity and the percentage of naive T cells measured by flow cytometry. As age increased, observed TCR beta diversity per million T cells dropped in a roughly linear way, and a significant reduction was already evident by age 40. Since profiling was done on bulk unsorted PBMCs, naive and antigen-experienced compartments could not be conclusively compared. Estimates of total diversity based on one million sequenced T cells were considered lower bounds and underestimates.

The donors were some 36 Caucasian individuals from Russia, aged 6 to 90 years, who were systemically healthy. Each donor gave around 9.8 milliliters of peripheral blood, collected into EDTA-treated Vacutainer tubes. Ficoll-Paque density-gradient centrifugation was used to isolate PBMCs, with at least 7 million per sample. Trizol reagent was used to extract total RNA from the PBMCs, yielding at least 6 micrograms per sample. For every donor, flow cytometry on a PBMC aliquot measured the percentage of naive CD45RAhigh/CD27high T cells. This same sample was also taken into another study, of T cells of mothers and their children. The second study reports: The donors were nine systemically healthy Caucasian individuals, made up of three mothers and their six children. cDNA synthesis consumed the entire amount of extracted RNA, loaded at 1.5 ug RNA in each 15 ul reaction. In the second PCR, sample barcodes and 2-4 random nucleotides were introduced via the M1S primer. Each mother yielded over 9.5 million TCR beta CDR3 reads and each child 3 million to 3.5 million reads. TCR recombination output is similarly shaped by thymic selection in related and unrelated pairs, with a minor effect exerted by inherited differences. Normalized repertoire overlap was always slightly but never significantly higher in related than unrelated mother-child pairs. No persistent microchimeric T cell clones were found, with a detection sensitivity of approximately 100 clones per million clonotypes. The study used deep NGS to compare TCR beta repertoires of mothers and children, seeking features distinguishing related mother-child pairs from unrelated individuals. On average, the children were roughly 11 +/- 4 years old, while the mothers were about 40 +/- 4 years old. After adapters were ligated using NEBNext reagents, the libraries underwent 100+100 nt paired-end sequencing on an Illumina HiSeq 2000. To prevent cross-contamination, the mother and child libraries were prepared a month apart and were sequenced in separate runs. Each donor had between about 450,000 and 2,100,000 distinct TCR beta clonotypes identified. Naive TCR beta clonotypes were estimated from low-frequency clonotypes matched to each donor's FACS-determined naive share, without sorting.

The specimen was blood. The receptor comes from a boy younger than 18 in good health.

The bases are TGCGCCAGCAGCCAATCCCGGGACAGGGGACACGAGCAGTTCTTC. This gives the protein CASSQSRDRGHEQFF. Here the chain combines TRBV4-1 and TRBJ2-1; 10 central nucleotides agree with TRBD1. The CDR3 starts with the cysteine, ends with the phenylalanine, and has 15 residues. Of the read, only the CDR3 DNA is kept; its 45 bases are in frame from base 1. CDR1 MGHRA and CDR2 YSYEKL are derived from the germline V gene. For this chain, trimming is 2 bases at the V end and 10 bases at the J end, and the number of junction bases without a gene match is 8.